The subject of this entry is one T cell receptor beta chain. The germline V and J ends were trimmed by 1 base and 5 bases, with 9 bases remaining between them. The CDR3 totals 15 residues. The germline gives CDR1 LGHNA, CDR2 YSLEER. This entry is derived from a study of T cell changes during pregnancy in multiple sclerosis. Generated by immunoSEQ multiplex PCR, the TCRdb table keeps only in-frame clones and is missing some. The sample consists of around 57,000 clones, under 95% of them appearing once. This chain links TRBV4-3 with TRBJ1-6, with unresolved D. This sequence originates from a female donor with multiple sclerosis, enrolled in a pregnancy study. Sample: peripheral blood, taken in the second trimester of pregnancy. The CDR3 loop reads CASSQGWQNNSPLHF. The CDR3 coding sequence is TGCGCCAGCAGCCAAGGGTGGCAGAATAATTCACCCCTCCACTTT.